Here is one T cell receptor (beta chain) with its context. Its target is unknown. This sample is drawn from a study of identical twins. Study-wide points: Invariant populations such as MAIT and iNKT cells could partly muddle zero-insertion analyses.

TCRdb independently ran MiXCR on the 5' RACE reads; one entry per CDR3 protein. The sample contains 1.5 million to 2 million distinct CDR3 sequences, under 35% of which appear only once. Sequencing used cord blood. This sequence originates from a newborn girl in good health.

The CDR3 loop is CASSPLGSSGDSTDTQYF. The CDR3 bases are TGTGCCAGCTCACCATTGGGTTCTAGCGGAGATAGCACAGATACGCAGTATTTT. The chain carries TRBV18 and TRBJ2-3; 7 nucleotides agree with TRBD2. The CDR3 is made up of 18 amino acids. With 2 bases clipped from V and 0 bases from J, the junction kept 11 bases outside the gene matches. Germline V gene lookup returns CDR1 KGHSH and CDR2 LQKENI.